Each of the 32 T cell receptor beta chains below was sequenced from the same sample in a study of T cells in Graves' hyperthyroidism and ophthalmopathy. RNA transcripts yielded amplified TCR beta CDR3 regions. HTBI primers were employed in a first-round RT-PCR of the TCR CDR3. TCRdb reprocessed the multiplex PCR reads via MiXCR and lists one record per CDR3 protein. The sample lists about 530,000 distinct CDR3 sequences, approximately 17% occurring once. The sequencing sample was made of blood. These receptors all come from a woman aged 18-29 years with Graves' ophthalmopathy.

At least ten counts were recorded for this clonotype. CDR3 DNA: TGTGCCAGCACCCCCGCGGGGCGGGACTACAATGAGCAGTTCTTC. Amino acids: CASTPAGRDYNEQFF. The J gene is TRBJ2-1, the V gene TRBV28; weak D call: TRBD2 (6 bases). Trimming removed 7 bases from V and 3 bases from J, with 16 bases in between. Germline CDR1 and CDR2: MDHEN and SYDVKM. The CDR3 consists of 15 residues. Full variable domain (remainder filled in from reference TRBV28 and TRBJ2-1): DVKVTQSSRYLVKRTGEKVFLECVQDMDHENMFWYRQDPGLGLRLIYFSYDVKMKEKGDIPEGYSVSREKKERFSLILESASTNQTSMYLCASTPAGRDYNEQFFGPGTRLTVL.

This clonotype was counted many times. This chain links TRBV20-1 with TRBJ2-3; TRBD2 agrees at 12 bases. CDR1 is DFQATT and CDR2 is SNEGSKA in the germline V gene (reference sequence). The CDR3 is 15 amino acids. The J segment lost 6 bases and the V segment lost 7 bases, leaving 11 bases of the junction unmatched. CDR3 amino acids: CSVRLLAGGPDTQYF. In DNA, the CDR3 is TGCAGTGTCCGCCTCCTAGCGGGAGGGCCCGATACGCAGTATTTT.

This clonotype was counted between two and nine times. This chain links TRBV4-1 with TRBJ2-3; TRBD2 matches at 8 bases. The CDR3 totals 15 residues. V gave up 8 bases and J gave up 5 bases; unmatched junction bases: 12. The germline V gene has CDR1 MGHRA and CDR2 YSYEKL. The CDR3 protein is CASGSTSEMIDTQYF. The CDR3 nucleotides are TGCGCCAGCGGTTCGACTAGCGAGATGATAGATACGCAGTATTTT.

This clonotype was counted between two and nine times. The chain joins TRBV19 to TRBJ1-5, with TRBD1 as a possible D gene (5 bases). This CDR3 is 15 amino acids long. Germline CDR1 and CDR2: LNHDA and SQIVND (reference sequence). The germline V and J ends were trimmed by 7 bases and 1 base, with 14 bases remaining between them. In DNA, the CDR3 is TGTGCCAGTAACTGGGGGGACCAGAGCAATCAGCCCCAGCATTTT. Amino acid sequence: CASNWGDQSNQPQHF.

This clonotype was recorded many times. The chain joins TRBV20-1 to TRBJ1-4; 9 nucleotides match TRBD1. CDR1 is DFQATT and CDR2 is SNEGSKA in the germline V gene (reference sequence). The V gene end was trimmed by 4 bases and the J gene end by 10 bases; junction bases not matched to a gene: 7. The CDR3 is made up of 13 amino acids. CDR3 nucleotide sequence: TGCAGTGCTACCCGGGACAGGGAGCTAAAACTGTTTTTT. Its protein product is CSATRDRELKLFF.

With respect to this clonotype: This sequence may be a read error, since a much larger clone differs from it by one base. This chain links TRBV2 with TRBJ1-1; D is possibly TRBD1 (5 bases). This CDR3 spans 13 amino acids. Germline V gene sequence: CDR1 SNHLY, CDR2 FYNNEI. The CDR3 loop reads CASSDLGHTEAFF. The CDR3, as DNA: TGTGCCAGCAGTGACTTAGGACACACCGAAGCTTTCTTT. Complete variable domain (other parts from reference TRBV2 and TRBJ1-1): EPEVTQTPSHQVTQMGQEVILRCVPISNHLYFYWYRQILGQKVEFLVSFYNNEISEKSEIFDDQFSVERPDGSNFTLKIRSTKLEDSAMYFCASSDLGHTEAFFGQGTRLTVV.

This sequence joins TRBV19 and TRBJ2-1; 16 positions agree with TRBD2. This CDR3 is built from 19 residues. CDR1 and CDR2 from the germline V gene are LNHDA and SQIVND (reference sequence). V lost 0 bases and J lost 8; bases outside the gene matches: 10. CDR3 DNA sequence: TGTGCCAGTAGTATAGATTTGGGACTAGCGGGGGGGTTCGGGGATGAGCAGTTCTTC. Amino acid sequence: CASSIDLGLAGGFGDEQFF.

In this sample, this clonotype turned up many times. The chain employs TRBV27 and TRBJ2-3; 9 bases align to TRBD1. In germline, CDR1 is MNHEY, CDR2 SMNVEV (reference sequence). The CDR3 length is 13 residues. V lost 8 bases, J lost 8 bases, and 8 bases stayed unmatched. The CDR3 sequence: CASWDRENPTQYF. DNA for the CDR3: TGTGCCAGCTGGGACAGGGAGAATCCTACGCAGTATTTT.

This clonotype was detected ten times or more. This chain joins TRBV2 and TRBJ2-3; TRBD2 is a possible D gene (6 bases). The CDR3 length is 13 residues. V was trimmed by 11 bases and J by 2 bases, leaving 14 bases between them. Per the germline V gene, CDR1 is SNHLY and CDR2 is FYNNEI. For the CDR3, the DNA is TGTGCCGGCCCGGGACTGATCACAGATACGCAGTATTTT. Translation gives CAGPGLITDTQYF.

The chain recombines TRBV6-1 with TRBJ2-4; possibly TRBD2 for D (7 bases). V dropped 6 bases and J dropped 1 base, with 19 bases sitting between them. CDR3 length: 17 amino acids. The V gene's germline CDR1 is MNHNS and CDR2 SASEGT. In DNA, the CDR3 is TGTGCCAGCAGGACCATAGGGGGGGCAGGGGCCAAAAACATTCAGTACTTC. It codes for CASRTIGGAGAKNIQYF.

The chain couples TRBV7-9 to TRBJ2-1; no firm D call. V lost 5 bases and J 10 bases, leaving 12 bases between the germline ends. There are 12 residues in the CDR3. Germline CDR1 SEHNR, CDR2 FQNEAQ (reference sequence). Here the CDR3 DNA reads TGTGCCAGCAGCCAAGGGCCTGCGGAGCAGTTCTTC. Its protein is CASSQGPAEQFF.

The rearrangement links TRBV30 to TRBJ2-1; D not resolved. V lost 8 bases and J lost 4, with 6 bases in between. CDR3 size: 10 residues. Per germline, CDR1 GTSNPN and CDR2 SVGIG (reference sequence). The CDR3 DNA sequence: TGTGCCGGAAAGTACAATGAGCAGTTCTTC. It translates to CAGKYNEQFF.

This sequence joins TRBV20-1 and TRBJ1-5; 11 bases fit TRBD1. The CDR3 length is 15 residues. Germline CDR1 is DFQATT and CDR2 is SNEGSKA (reference sequence). V trimming: 1 base; J trimming: 6 bases; junction bases outside the gene matches: 5. CDR3 residues: CSARGGQGESQPQHF. CDR3 bases: TGCAGTGCTAGAGGGGGACAGGGGGAGAGTCAGCCCCAGCATTTT.

This clonotype was observed many times. The J gene is TRBJ2-1, the V gene TRBV2; 9 nucleotides match TRBD1. This CDR3 contains 14 residues. The V gene end was trimmed by 6 bases and the J gene end by 8 bases; junction bases not matched to a gene: 8. Germline lookup yields CDR1 SNHLY and CDR2 FYNNEI. CDR3 residues: CASRAGTGYHEQFF. The CDR3 DNA is TGTGCCAGCAGGGCCGGGACAGGGTACCATGAGCAGTTCTTC.

The genes are TRBV29-1 and TRBJ2-3; D is unclear. V was pared by 0 bases and J by 1 base, with 11 bases between. The length of the CDR3 is 15 residues. Germline V lookup: CDR1 SQVTM, CDR2 ANQGSEA. CDR3 DNA: TGCAGCGTTGAAGATTCTGGTCCTCGCACAGATACGCAGTATTTT. It encodes CSVEDSGPRTDTQYF.

The chain recombines TRBV27 with TRBJ1-4, with 7 bases aligning to TRBD1. The germline gives CDR1 MNHEY, CDR2 SMNVEV (reference sequence). CDR3 length: 16 amino acids. J gave up 8 bases and V 4 bases, and 13 bases lay outside the gene matches. The CDR3 nucleotides are TGTGCCAGCAGTTCCAACACAGACAGGGAGGGGGAAAAACTGTTTTTT. Its translation: CASSSNTDREGEKLFF.

This clonotype was picked up a small number of times. V is TRBV29-1 and J is TRBJ1-5; D call uncertain. The germline CDR1 and CDR2 sequences are SQVTM and ANQGSEA. The CDR3 contains 12 residues. V dropped 4 bases and J dropped 4 bases, with 8 bases sitting between them. The CDR3 coding sequence is TGCAGCGTTGGTTTTCCAAATCAGCCCCAGCATTTT. It is translated as CSVGFPNQPQHF.

The V and J genes are TRBV2 and TRBJ1-2, with a tentative D call TRBD1 (6 bases). Germline CDR1 is SNHLY and CDR2 is FYNNEI. V shed 6 bases and J shed 2 bases, with 19 bases lying between them. The CDR3 loop spans 16 amino acids. The CDR3 is CASSLPPGQPNYGYTF. The DNA for the CDR3 is TGTGCCAGCAGCCTTCCTCCGGGACAACCAAACTATGGCTACACCTTC.

This clonotype was recorded a few times. This chain uses TRBV5-8 with TRBJ1-5; D perhaps matches TRBD1 (5 bases). V was shortened by 0 bases and J by 4 bases, with 11 bases between the two germline ends. This CDR3 comprises 15 residues. Germline loops: CDR1 SGHTS, CDR2 YDEGEE. The CDR3 sequence: CASSLVQVTNQPQHF. The CDR3 DNA is TGTGCCAGCAGCTTGGTACAGGTCACGAATCAGCCCCAGCATTTT.

This chain joins TRBV20-1 and TRBJ1-4, with TRBD1 as a possible D gene (5 bases). The CDR3 is 14 residues long. Looked up from germline, CDR1 is DFQATT and CDR2 is SNEGSKA (reference sequence). The V gene lost 6 bases and the J gene lost 8 bases, with 19 bases spanning the gap. CDR3 loop: CSAYTGELYEKLFF. CDR3 nucleotide sequence: TGCAGTGCGTATACAGGAGAACTATACGAAAAACTGTTTTTT.

This clonotype was found a few times. The rearrangement joins TRBV10-3 to TRBJ1-2, with D maybe TRBD1 (5 bases). The CDR3 sequence is 13 residues long. Germline V lookup: CDR1 ENHRY, CDR2 SYGVKD. Between the trimmed V and J ends, which lost 6 bases and 4 bases, there was a span of 12 bases. The CDR3 spells CAIRSGAGYGYTF. CDR3 sequence (DNA): TGTGCCATCAGATCCGGGGCCGGCTATGGCTACACCTTC.

The chain links TRBV5-1 to TRBJ1-1; D possibly corresponds to TRBD1 (5 bases). Germline V gene sequence: CDR1 SGHRS, CDR2 YFSETQ. Trimming removed 3 bases at V and 3 bases at J, with 9 bases between. CDR3 size: 13 residues. Written as DNA, the CDR3 is TGCGCCAGCAGCTCTGCAGGGTACACTGAAGCTTTCTTT. Protein: CASSSAGYTEAFF.

The chain recombines TRBV7-2 with TRBJ2-2; TRBD2 is a possible D gene (5 bases). Germline V CDR1 and CDR2: SGHTA, FQGNSA. V lost 7 bases and J lost 3, with 15 bases in between. The CDR3 spans 15 residues. The DNA for the CDR3 is TGTGCCAGCACCACTCCGGACTTTTACACCGGGGAGCTGTTTTTT. Protein: CASTTPDFYTGELFF.

This clonotype was counted many times. The gene calls are TRBV30 and TRBJ1-1, with D possibly TRBD1 on 6 matching bases. From germline, CDR1 is GTSNPN and CDR2 SVGIG (reference sequence). Deletions cut 8 bases from V and 3 bases from J, with 13 bases between. The CDR3 contains 12 residues. CDR3 coding DNA: TGTGCCGCACTCACAGGGTACACTGAAGCTTTCTTT. This translates into CAALTGYTEAFF.

The chain joins TRBV6-1 to TRBJ1-3; D remains unclear. Between the trimmed V and J ends, which lost 8 bases and 0 bases, there was a span of 8 bases. This CDR3 contains 13 residues. Germline values: CDR1 MNHNS, CDR2 SASEGT. The DNA for the CDR3 is TGTGCCAGCCTGTCCCGCTCTGGAAACACCATATATTTT. It specifies CASLSRSGNTIYF.

On this clonotype itself: This may be a read error, as it is one base from a much larger clone. This chain connects TRBV5-1 to TRBJ1-1, with TRBD1 matching over 10 bases. The V and J ends lost 9 bases and 6 bases, in that order; junction bases with no gene match: 11. Germline CDR1 and CDR2: SGHRS and YFSETQ. CDR3 length equals 14 residues. CDR3 DNA: TGCGCCACAAAAACCGGGACAGGGGATCCTGAAGCTTTCTTT. It specifies CATKTGTGDPEAFF.

This clonotype was detected ten times or more. The chain links TRBV6-2 or TRBV6-3 to TRBJ2-5, with TRBD2 identical over 8 bases. There are 15 residues in the CDR3. Germline V gene data show CDR1 as MNHEY and CDR2 as SVGEGT. Trimming at V came to 7 bases and at J to 0 bases, leaving 7 bases not matched to a gene. CDR3 region: CASKPAGAYQETQYF. CDR3 DNA: TGTGCCAGCAAACCAGCGGGAGCCTACCAAGAGACCCAGTACTTC.

This clonotype was seen repeatedly, ten times or more. This rearrangement joins TRBV28 to TRBJ1-2; D unclear. The CDR3 contains 15 residues. Germline V gives CDR1 MDHEN, CDR2 SYDVKM. The V end lost 6 bases, the J end lost 4 bases, and 18 bases lay between the germline ends. This chain's CDR3 is CASSSVGEALYGYTF. Written as DNA, the CDR3 is TGTGCCAGCAGCTCGGTCGGGGAGGCACTCTATGGCTACACCTTC.

This clonotype was observed a handful of times. V and J are TRBV9 and TRBJ1-1, with D possibly TRBD1 on 6 matching bases. V lost 3 bases and J 2 bases, leaving 23 bases between the germline ends. This CDR3 spans 18 amino acids. The germline CDR1 and CDR2 sequences are SGDLS and YYNGEE. CDR3 coding DNA: TGTGCCAGCAGCGCGGGAAGGGCGCAGGGAGGGGGAAACACTGAAGCTTTCTTT. This sequence encodes CASSAGRAQGGGNTEAFF.

Written as DNA, the CDR3 is TGTGCCAGCAGCTTGGCAGGGGCCGGGGCCAACGTCCTGACTTTC. Protein sequence: CASSLAGAGANVLTF. The chain carries TRBV5-4 and TRBJ2-6; weak D call: TRBD1 (6 bases). Germline lookup yields CDR1 SGHNT and CDR2 YYREEE (reference sequence). The CDR3 is made up of 15 amino acids. V dropped 0 bases and J dropped 4 bases, with 8 bases sitting between them.

The chain uses TRBV12-3 or TRBV12-4 and TRBJ2-2; tentatively, D is TRBD1 or TRBD2 (5 bases each). The V and J ends lost 7 bases and 5 bases respectively, with 17 bases between them. This CDR3 is 15 amino acids long. The CDR3 DNA is TGTGCCAGCACCATAGATGGGGGAGTTACCGGGGAGCTGTTTTTT. It translates to CASTIDGGVTGELFF.

The chain combines TRBV4-1 with TRBJ2-7; D tentatively fits TRBD1 or TRBD2 (5 bases each). CDR3 length: 15 residues. Germline V CDR1 and CDR2: MGHRA, YSYEKL. V was clipped by 0 bases and J by 4 bases, with 13 bases between them. The CDR3 is CASSQERDGPYEQYF. The CDR3 bases are TGCGCCAGCAGCCAAGAAAGGGACGGACCTTACGAGCAGTACTTC.